This T cell receptor beta chain came from a study of regulatory T cells in long-lasting Graves disease. About the study: A definition of persistent Graves' disease required over 5 years of antithyroid drugs plus positive TSH receptor antibodies.

Overall study findings and caveats: Less diverse TCR repertoires were seen in persistent Graves' patients than in newly diagnosed ones. Favored usage of TRBV28, TRBJ1-2 and TRBJ2-5 was recorded in persistent disease.

Time point reported: persistent/refractory GD, antithyroid drugs over 5 years with positive TRAb. TCR sequences were obtained from RNA taken from PBMCs. Arm-PCR of CDR3 regions and iRepertoire HTBI primers were the basis on which TCR beta libraries were built. TCRdb reprocessed the multiplex PCR reads with MiXCR, giving one entry per CDR3 protein. The sample shows roughly 500,000 distinct CDR3 sequences, 20% to 25% of them seen only once. V was shortened by 7 bases and J by 1 base, with 13 bases between the two germline ends. CDR3 length equals 13 residues. The germline gives CDR1 SQVTM, CDR2 ANQGSEA. This clonotype occurred a few times. Its antigen is undetermined.

This receptor was taken from a female donor with Graves disease. The rearrangement uses TRBV29-1 and TRBJ1-1, with a tentative D call TRBD1 (5 bases). Here the sequenced sample was peripheral blood mononuclear cells (PBMCs), taken when the disease was refractory, from a patient treated with antithyroid drugs. CDR3 nucleotides: TGCAGCGCCCCTCGGGGCTCGAACACTGAAGCTTTCTTT. Translation gives CSAPRGSNTEAFF. The full variable domain, rest sourced from reference TRBV29-1 and TRBJ1-1, is SAVISQKPSRDICQRGTSLTIQCQVDSQVTMMFWYRQQPGQSLTLIATANQGSEATYESGFVIDKFPISRPNLTFSTLTVSNMSPEDSSIYLCSAPRGSNTEAFFGQGTRLTVV.